One sample yielded the 17 T cell receptor beta chains listed below, sequenced in a study of blood T cell repertoires in COVID-19. Data came from immunoSEQ multiplex PCR; TCRdb stores just in-frame clones and leaves some out. The data contain under 55,000 clones, around 80% of them singletons. The sample was peripheral blood. These receptors were obtained from a man aged 50 to 59 with acute or convalescent COVID-19.

The chain uses TRBV5-1 and TRBJ2-3, with 9 bases identical to TRBD1. Germline loops: CDR1 SGHRS, CDR2 YFSETQ. The CDR3 loop spans 17 amino acids. V trimming: 2 bases; J trimming: 3 bases; junction bases outside the gene matches: 10. This CDR3 reads CASSFRDRGVRTDTQYF. The CDR3 coding sequence is TGCGCCAGCAGCTTCCGTGACAGGGGGGTTAGAACAGATACGCAGTATTTT.

The genes are TRBV5-4 and TRBJ2-2; D call uncertain. The CDR3 is 15 amino acids. The V gene lost 1 base and the J gene lost 0 bases, with 7 bases spanning the gap. The V gene's germline CDR1 is SGHNT and CDR2 YYREEE (reference sequence). The chain's CDR3 is CASSLFVSNTGELFF. The CDR3 coding sequence is TGTGCCAGCAGCTTGTTTGTATCGAACACCGGGGAGCTGTTTTTT.

This clone was detected only a few times. The gene calls are TRBV9 and TRBJ1-6; a weak D match, TRBD1 (5 bases). Trimming shortened V by 0 bases and J by 0 bases, and 10 bases separated the two germline ends. This CDR3 is 17 amino acids long. Germline CDR1 reads SGDLS; CDR2 reads YYNGEE. Here the CDR3 reads CASSVEDSISYNSPLHF. The CDR3 bases are TGTGCCAGCAGCGTAGAAGACAGTATCTCCTATAATTCACCCCTCCACTTT.

The chain combines TRBV28 with TRBJ1-5; D ambiguous. This CDR3 contains 14 residues. With 3 bases removed from V and 1 base from J, the gap between germline ends came to 7 bases. Germline CDR1 MDHEN, CDR2 SYDVKM. CDR3 sequence: CASSFLQSNQPQHF. Here the CDR3 DNA reads TGTGCCAGCAGTTTCTTACAGAGCAATCAGCCCCAGCATTTT.

V is TRBV2 and J is TRBJ1-1; no clear D gene. Germline values: CDR1 SNHLY, CDR2 FYNNEI. V was shortened by 6 bases and J by 0 bases, with 11 bases between the two germline ends. The CDR3 is made up of 14 amino acids. CDR3 sequence reads: CASRTTEMNTEAFF. The CDR3 coding sequence is TGTGCCAGCAGGACCACGGAGATGAACACTGAAGCTTTCTTT. Supplemented by reference TRBV2 and TRBJ1-1, the full variable domain reads EPEVTQTPSHQVTQMGQEVILRCVPISNHLYFYWYRQILGQKVEFLVSFYNNEISEKSEIFDDQFSVERPDGSNFTLKIRSTKLEDSAMYFCASRTTEMNTEAFFGQGTRLTVV.

This chain connects TRBV6-5 to TRBJ2-7; TRBD1 is a possible D gene (5 bases). CDR3 length equals 12 residues. V gave up 6 bases and J gave up 4 bases, with 10 bases separating them. Per germline, CDR1 MNHEY and CDR2 SVGAGI. The CDR3 is CASSRDAYEQYF. The CDR3 DNA is TGTGCCAGCAGCAGGGATGCTTACGAGCAGTACTTC.

V is TRBV9 and J is TRBJ2-3; 14 bases align to TRBD2. Germline V CDR1 and CDR2: SGDLS, YYNGEE. The CDR3 is 18 residues long. After removal of 3 bases from V and 0 bases from J, the junction contained 6 bases not matched to a gene. The CDR3 is CASSAGTSGRRSTDTQYF. The CDR3 DNA follows: TGTGCCAGCAGCGCTGGGACTAGCGGGAGACGTAGCACAGATACGCAGTATTTT.

The rearrangement joins TRBV4-2 to TRBJ1-3; D unresolved. The CDR3 contains 17 residues. From germline, CDR1 is LGHNA and CDR2 YNFKEQ. Deletions cut 3 bases from V and 0 bases from J, with 15 bases between. CDR3 residues: CASSQEIDRGSGNTIYF. DNA of the CDR3: TGTGCCAGCAGCCAGGAGATAGACCGTGGCTCTGGAAACACCATATATTTT.

The chain combines TRBV18 with TRBJ1-1; D call uncertain. V was shortened by 1 base and J by 3 bases, with 12 bases between the two germline ends. Germline V gives CDR1 KGHSH, CDR2 LQKENI. The CDR3 totals 15 residues. The CDR3 DNA follows: TGTGCCAGCTCACCACTTATCCGGAGGGACACTGAAGCTTTCTTT. Residues: CASSPLIRRDTEAFF.

The chain recombines TRBV5-8 with TRBJ2-3; TRBD1 matches 8 bases. The CDR3 spans 17 residues. J was trimmed by 2 bases and V by 2 bases; bases with no gene match: 10. Germline V gene sequence: CDR1 SGHTS, CDR2 YDEGEE. The CDR3 loop reads CASSFWTGRDHTDTQYF. CDR3 coding DNA: TGTGCCAGCAGCTTCTGGACAGGGCGGGATCACACAGATACGCAGTATTTT.

The rearrangement links TRBV27 to TRBJ2-1; 7 positions match TRBD2. In germline, CDR1 is MNHEY, CDR2 SMNVEV (reference sequence). Unmatched junction bases numbered 4, after V lost 5 bases and J lost 0 bases. This CDR3 is built from 15 residues. CDR3: CASSIAGDSYNEQFF. The DNA of the CDR3 is TGTGCCAGCAGTATAGCGGGTGACTCCTACAATGAGCAGTTCTTC.

The chain is built from TRBV30 and TRBJ1-4, with 12 nucleotides matching TRBD1. Germline V gene lookup returns CDR1 GTSNPN and CDR2 SVGIG (reference sequence). The CDR3 totals 14 residues. The V segment lost 2 bases and the J segment 6 bases; nucleotides outside the gene matches: 1. The CDR3 protein is CAWSRDRGHEKLFF. DNA for the CDR3: TGTGCCTGGAGTCGGGACAGGGGGCATGAAAAACTGTTTTTT.

This clone appeared a single time. The rearrangement links TRBV5-1 to TRBJ1-2, with D possibly being TRBD1 (5 bases). CDR3 length: 14 amino acids. The germline gives CDR1 SGHRS, CDR2 YFSETQ. Between the trimmed V and J ends, which lost 2 bases and 8 bases, there was a span of 16 bases. The CDR3 DNA reads TGCGCCAGCAGCTTTGACAGACTCCCGGCGGGCTACACCTTC. Protein sequence: CASSFDRLPAGYTF.

V usage is TRBV15 and J usage is TRBJ2-7; 11 nucleotides match TRBD2. CDR1 and CDR2 from the germline V gene are LNHNV and YYDKDF (reference sequence). The CDR3 is 16 amino acids. The junction had 5 bases not matched to a gene; V was cut back by 1 base and J by 3 bases. This CDR3 reads CATSRGPGTSGYEQYF. CDR3 nucleotide sequence: TGTGCCACCAGCAGAGGCCCCGGGACTAGCGGCTACGAGCAGTACTTC.

This chain joins TRBV5-1 and TRBJ2-7; 9 nucleotides align to TRBD1. Losses at the gene ends were 0 bases for V and 4 bases for J; bases not matched to a gene: 5. Germline V CDR1 and CDR2: SGHRS, YFSETQ. The CDR3 sequence is 15 residues long. The CDR3 sequence is CASSLGDRDFYEQYF. CDR3 DNA: TGCGCCAGCAGCTTGGGGGACAGGGACTTTTACGAGCAGTACTTC. Variable domain in full (rest from reference TRBV5-1 and TRBJ2-7): KAGVTQTPRYLIKTRGQQVTLSCSPISGHRSVSWYQQTPGQGLQFLFEYFSETQRNKGNFPGRFSGRQFSNSRSEMNVSTLELGDSALYLCASSLGDRDFYEQYFGPGTRLTVT.

This clone was seen just once. The V and J genes are TRBV5-1 and TRBJ1-5; 7 bases are a match to TRBD1. Trimming at V came to 4 bases and at J to 3 bases, leaving 7 bases not matched to a gene. Germline CDR1 reads SGHRS; CDR2 reads YFSETQ. The CDR3 sequence is 15 residues long. CDR3 loop: CASSPEGQINQPQHF. DNA for the CDR3: TGCGCCAGCAGCCCCGAGGGACAGATCAATCAGCCCCAGCATTTT.

The V call is TRBV5-1, the J call TRBJ1-4, with 8 bases lining up with TRBD1. Unmatched junction bases numbered 7, after V lost 4 bases and J lost 5 bases. The CDR3 is 15 amino acids. The germline V gene has CDR1 SGHRS and CDR2 YFSETQ. DNA of the CDR3: TGCGCCAGCAGCGCCCAGGGGGCCAGGAATGAAAAACTGTTTTTT. Protein product: CASSAQGARNEKLFF.